These 3 T cell receptor beta chains originate from one sample sequenced in a study of T cell responses to AZD1222 COVID-19 vaccine. TCRdb keeps only in-frame clones here, not all; method: immunoSEQ multiplex PCR. Of 85,000 to 110,000 clones in the sample, 91% were seen once. Material: peripheral blood, obtained on day 0 of AZD1222 vaccination. Every receptor here comes from an adult in good health.

This rearrangement joins TRBV3-1 (or the pseudogene TRBV3-2) to TRBJ2-3, with a tentative D call TRBD2 (6 bases). Germline V gives CDR1 LGHDT, CDR2 YNNKEL (reference sequence). The CDR3 contains 16 residues. V lost 1 base, J lost 11 bases, and 22 bases lay in between. CDR3: CASSQAFWEDPVWQYF. CDR3 in DNA: TGTGCCAGCAGCCAAGCCTTTTGGGAGGACCCGGTTTGGCAGTATTTT.

The CDR3 loop reads CASREQGNTEAFF. The CDR3 DNA follows: TGTGCCAGTAGGGAACAGGGGAACACTGAAGCTTTCTTT. V and J are TRBV19 and TRBJ1-1; D may be TRBD1 (6 bases). The CDR3 has 13 amino acids. CDR1 is LNHDA and CDR2 is SQIVND in the germline V gene (reference sequence). V gave up 6 bases and J gave up 1 base, with 9 bases separating them.

The genes are TRBV30 and TRBJ2-1, with TRBD2 matching over 7 bases. V was clipped by 3 bases and J by 4 bases; unmatched bases: 6. This CDR3 has 14 residues. CDR1 GTSNPN and CDR2 SVGIG come from the germline V gene (reference sequence). In DNA form, the CDR3 reads TGTGCCTGGAGAGCGGGAAACCGATACAATGAGCAGTTCTTC. Protein product: CAWRAGNRYNEQFF. Looking up the rest from reference TRBV30 and TRBJ2-1 gives the full variable domain: SQTIHQWPATLVQPVGSPLSLECTVEGTSNPNLYWYRQAAGRGLQLLFYSVGIGQISSEVPQNLSASRPQDRQFILSSKKLLLSDSGFYLCAWRAGNRYNEQFFGPGTRLTVL.